This T cell receptor (beta chain) was identified during a study of esophageal squamous cell carcinoma under preoperative chemotherapy. In the study overall: Both tumor-infiltrating lymphocytes and peripheral blood T cells had their TCR repertoires profiled.

TCRdb itself ran the PCR reads through MiXCR, one entry per CDR3 protein. The data show roughly 10,000 distinct CDR3 sequences, with about 48% seen just once and approximately 15% held by the top ten. Time point denoted: after preoperative PTX-NDP chemotherapy. Before surgery, patients were given preoperative paclitaxel-nedaplatin chemotherapy. There are a few counts of this clonotype. Antigen specificity is unknown. V dropped 0 bases and J dropped 11 bases, with 17 bases sitting between them. The CDR3 extends over 14 amino acids. Looked up from germline, CDR1 is SGHNT and CDR2 is YYREEE (reference sequence). The study, taken as a whole, reports: After chemotherapy, TCR diversity rose significantly in peripheral T cells but not in tumor-infiltrating lymphocytes.

The chain links TRBV5-4 to TRBJ2-5; no clear D gene. This material was acquired from a patient given preoperative chemotherapy. The TCR sequence derives from a human donor with esophageal squamous cell carcinoma. The donor label of this sample is uncertain. The CDR3 DNA follows: TGTGCCAGCAGCTTGGCTCCCCGGAGTAATGAGCAGTACTTC. Residues: CASSLAPRSNEQYF.